Below, one TCR beta chain is given with its context. Germline loops: CDR1 MDHEN, CDR2 SYDVKM. Trimming stripped 7 bases from V and 12 bases from J, with 18 bases between. The CDR3 covers 12 residues. These data are taken from a study of shared clonotypes between healthy human individuals. The table came from immunoSEQ multiplex PCR; TCRdb's copy has only in-frame clones and leaves some out. The table has approximately 530,000 clones, roughly 95% seen once; the top ten hold about 0.06%. The clonotype originates from a woman aged 25 to 45 in good health. The sequencing sample was made of naive CD4+ T cells sorted from blood. Documented subset: CD45RA+ positively selected. The rearrangement joins TRBV28 to TRBJ1-2, with unresolved D. The CDR3 sequence: CASKGRTEGDTF. The CDR3, as DNA: TGTGCCAGCAAGGGTAGGACGGAGGGAGACACCTTC.